The rows below give T cell receptor beta chains drawn from one sample of a study of T cells in Graves' hyperthyroidism and ophthalmopathy. TCRdb reprocessed the multiplex PCR reads with MiXCR, giving one entry per CDR3 protein. There are 450,000 to 600,000 distinct CDR3 sequences in the sample; about 14% occur only once, and over 11% lies in the top ten. The specimen sequenced was blood. These receptors came from a woman aged 35 to 49 with Graves' hyperthyroidism. CDR3s include the opening cysteine and the closing phenylalanine or tryptophan. Each record gives: V gene, clone size, D gene, J gene, CDR3 DNA, CDR3 protein. The D gene is left open where the match is weak. A row's size may be missing; if present it is once, few, many or a size class.

V gene: TRBV5-1
clone size: NA
D gene: TRBD1
J gene: TRBJ2-1
CDR3 DNA: TGCGCCAGCAGCCCGGGACAGGGGTTGAATGAGCAGTTCTTC
CDR3 protein: CASSPGQGLNEQFF

V gene: TRBV14
clone size: NA
D gene: NA
J gene: TRBJ1-1
CDR3 DNA: TGTGCCAGCAGCCAGGCCGAGGTGACTGAAGCTTTCTTT
CDR3 protein: CASSQAEVTEAFF

V gene: TRBV19
clone size: NA
D gene: TRBD1
J gene: TRBJ1-2
CDR3 DNA: TGTGCCAGTAAAACCACCCGGGACAGGAAAACTTCCAACTATGGCTACACCTTC
CDR3 protein: CASKTTRDRKTSNYGYTF

V gene: TRBV11-3
clone size: few
D gene: NA
J gene: TRBJ1-6
CDR3 DNA: TGTGCCAGCAGCCCCCGCGGAGGAGCGGATTCACCCCTCCACTTT
CDR3 protein: CASSPRGGADSPLHF

V gene: TRBV12-3/TRBV12-4
clone size: many
D gene: NA
J gene: TRBJ2-7
CDR3 DNA: TGTGCCAGCAGGGGACCGGGATCTAACTACGAGCAGTACTTC
CDR3 protein: CASRGPGSNYEQYF

V gene: TRBV15
clone size: NA
D gene: TRBD2
J gene: TRBJ2-1
CDR3 DNA: TGTGCCACCAGCAGGGGACTAGCGGGGGTCTACAATGAGCAGTTCTTC
CDR3 protein: CATSRGLAGVYNEQFF

V gene: TRBV7-3
clone size: many
D gene: NA
J gene: TRBJ2-7
CDR3 DNA: TGTGCCAGCAGCTTATTAGCAGGAAACGAGCAGTACTTC
CDR3 protein: CASSLLAGNEQYF

V gene: TRBV7-9
clone size: many
D gene: NA
J gene: TRBJ1-1
CDR3 DNA: TGTGCCAGCAGCTTAGCGCGAGGGGTAGGAAACACTGAAGCTTTCTTT
CDR3 protein: CASSLARGVGNTEAFF

V gene: TRBV11-2
clone size: many
D gene: NA
J gene: TRBJ2-5
CDR3 DNA: TGTGCCAGCAGCCCCCCAGGAGGGACATTCCAAGAGACCCAGTACTTC
CDR3 protein: CASSPPGGTFQETQYF

V gene: TRBV3-1
clone size: NA
D gene: NA
J gene: TRBJ2-5
CDR3 DNA: TGTGCCAGCAGCCAAGTTACAGAGACCCAGTACTTC
CDR3 protein: CASSQVTETQYF

V gene: TRBV6-1
clone size: few
D gene: NA
J gene: TRBJ1-4
CDR3 DNA: TGTGCCAGCAGTCCCATGGGAGGGGCAGAGGAAAAACTGTTTTTT
CDR3 protein: CASSPMGGAEEKLFF

V gene: TRBV2
clone size: many
D gene: NA
J gene: TRBJ2-1
CDR3 DNA: TGTGCCAGCAGCTCTACTACCGGACGTGGCTCCTACAATGAGCAGTTCTTC
CDR3 protein: CASSSTTGRGSYNEQFF

V gene: TRBV30
clone size: NA
D gene: TRBD2
J gene: TRBJ2-2
CDR3 DNA: TGTGCCTGGAGTACGGGGACAGTTAGCGGGAGGGCCGGGACCGGGGAGCTGTTTTTT
CDR3 protein: CAWSTGTVSGRAGTGELFF

V gene: TRBV28
clone size: many
D gene: TRBD1
J gene: TRBJ1-1
CDR3 DNA: TGTGCCAGCAGTTACCGGACAGGTCGCACTGAAGCTTTCTTT
CDR3 protein: CASSYRTGRTEAFF

V gene: TRBV7-8
clone size: NA
D gene: NA
J gene: TRBJ1-5
CDR3 DNA: TGTGCCAGCAGCTTTCAAGGGGGGAGCAATCAGCCCCAGCATTTT
CDR3 protein: CASSFQGGSNQPQHF

V gene: TRBV2
clone size: many
D gene: NA
J gene: TRBJ1-1
CDR3 DNA: TGTGCCAGCAGTGAATTATCTCTCGAATGGAACACTGAAGCTTTCTTT
CDR3 protein: CASSELSLEWNTEAFF

V gene: TRBV4-2
clone size: few
D gene: TRBD1
J gene: TRBJ1-3
CDR3 DNA: TGTGCCAGCAGCCGAGCCGGGACAGCCGTCTCTGGAAACACCATATATTTT
CDR3 protein: CASSRAGTAVSGNTIYF

V gene: TRBV3-1
clone size: NA
D gene: TRBD2
J gene: TRBJ2-5
CDR3 DNA: TGTGCCAGCAGCCAAGTCGGGACTAGACAAGAGACCCAGTACTTC
CDR3 protein: CASSQVGTRQETQYF

V gene: TRBV7-7
clone size: many
D gene: NA
J gene: TRBJ2-5
CDR3 DNA: TGTGCTAGCAGCTTGAGGGGGAATGGGTACCAAGAGACCCAGTACTTC
CDR3 protein: CASSLRGNGYQETQYF

V gene: TRBV7-3
clone size: NA
D gene: TRBD1
J gene: TRBJ2-1
CDR3 DNA: TGTGCCAGCAGCCCTACCGGGACAGTATACAATGAGCAGTTCTTC
CDR3 protein: CASSPTGTVYNEQFF

V gene: TRBV6-1
clone size: many
D gene: NA
J gene: TRBJ2-1
CDR3 DNA: TGTGCCAGCAGTGTCATAGGGGGGGGAAACTACAATGAGCAGTTCTTC
CDR3 protein: CASSVIGGGNYNEQFF

V gene: TRBV29-1
clone size: NA
D gene: NA
J gene: TRBJ1-1
CDR3 DNA: TGCAGCGTTCTAGGGAACACTGAAGCTTTCTTT
CDR3 protein: CSVLGNTEAFF

V gene: TRBV6-1
clone size: many
D gene: NA
J gene: TRBJ2-7
CDR3 DNA: TGTGCCCACGGGAGACAGTTTGACTACGAGCAGTACTTC
CDR3 protein: CAHGRQFDYEQYF

V gene: TRBV5-1
clone size: many
D gene: TRBD2
J gene: TRBJ2-7
CDR3 DNA: TGCGCCAGCAGCGGTGTAGCGGGAGAGACCTACGAGCAGTACTTC
CDR3 protein: CASSGVAGETYEQYF

V gene: TRBV9
clone size: NA
D gene: TRBD1
J gene: TRBJ1-2
CDR3 DNA: TGTGCCAGCAGCGCCCGGGACAGAGCCTATGGCTACACCTTC
CDR3 protein: CASSARDRAYGYTF

V gene: TRBV9
clone size: NA
D gene: TRBD1
J gene: TRBJ2-1
CDR3 DNA: TGTGCCAGCAGCGTAGGCAGGGACAGTGAGCAGTTCTTC
CDR3 protein: CASSVGRDSEQFF

V gene: TRBV7-2
clone size: many
D gene: NA
J gene: TRBJ2-1
CDR3 DNA: TGTGCCAGCGCTAGGCCGGGACTCGCTGTCAATGAGCAGTTCTTC
CDR3 protein: CASARPGLAVNEQFF

V gene: TRBV3-1
clone size: many
D gene: NA
J gene: TRBJ2-5
CDR3 DNA: TGTGCCAGCAGCCAAGGAAGGAGCAACCAAGAGACCCAGTACTTC
CDR3 protein: CASSQGRSNQETQYF